The source of this T cell receptor beta chain is a study of beta chain features in type 1 diabetes. A heparinised blood draw that averaged about 120 mL was obtained once from each donor. CD45RO/CCR7/CD25/CD127/CD95/CD27 sorting isolated CD4+ naive, central memory, regulatory and stem cell-like memory cells. Reverse transcription of all isolated RNA meant that expressed TCRB transcripts were sequenced. Assay: immunoSEQ multiplex PCR; the TCRdb copy retains only in-frame clones and omits some. The sample yields roughly 160,000 clones, 7.8% seen once. V shed 4 bases and J shed 1 base, with 17 bases lying between them. Germline CDR1 KGHSH, CDR2 LQKENI. This CDR3 is 16 amino acids long. Study-wide points: VDJ junctions in type 1 diabetes patients carried more deletions and fewer insertions. A greater similarity of naive, central memory and Treg TCRB repertoires was seen among patients than among healthy donors. Shortening of TCRB CDR3s, moderate but significant, appeared in all four CD4+ subsets of Type 1 diabetes patients.

As to this clone: Its specificity is not known.

The clonotype comes from a woman aged 40 to 50 with type 1 diabetes. The chain uses TRBV18 and TRBJ2-7, with D perhaps matching TRBD2 (5 bases). The sequencing sample was made of central memory CD4+ T cells from blood. CDR3 protein: CASSQFGRELSYEQYF. CDR3 sequence (DNA): TGTGCCAGCTCACAATTTGGACGGGAACTTTCCTACGAGCAGTACTTC.